This TCR beta chain was observed in a study of prognosis after radiotherapy for stage I lung cancer. The wider study: With a biologically effective dose of at least 100 Gy, radiotherapy took the form of SBRT split into 3 to 5 fractions.

The V end lost 5 bases, the J end lost 6 bases, and 16 bases lay between the germline ends. The CDR3 totals 15 residues. Germline V gives CDR1 SGHTA, CDR2 FQGNSA. Regarding the study as a whole: A determination of whether the expanded TCR clones were tumor-specific was not made. Post-therapy Shannon entropy was lower in patients developing distant metastases following stereotactic body radiation therapy.

In regard to this clonotype: The antigen is unknown.

With two-round multiplex PCR, TCR beta CDR3 sequences were amplified from genomic DNA. Amplification in first-round PCR relied on primers specific to each TRBV and TRBJ gene. TCRdb re-called the multiplex PCR reads with MiXCR, one entry per CDR3 protein. The table shows about 51,000 distinct CDR3 sequences, with 30% to 35% occurring only once. No patient had prior chemotherapy, radiotherapy or other malignancies, and all were node-negative on CT and PET/CT. V is TRBV7-2 and J is TRBJ2-2; the D gene could be TRBD1 or TRBD2 (6 bases each). This clonotype was sampled from a donor over 45 with non-small cell lung cancer. This specimen was PBMCs, taken before or after stereotactic body radiation therapy (not recorded which). The CDR3 protein is CASSISGALAGELFF. The CDR3 nucleotides read TGTGCCAGCAGCATATCGGGGGCACTGGCCGGGGAGCTGTTTTTT. Full variable domain (remainder filled in from reference TRBV7-2 and TRBJ2-2): GAGVSQSPSNKVTEKGKDVELRCDPISGHTALYWYRQSLGQGLEFLIYFQGNSAPDKSGLPSDRFSAERTGGSVSTLTIQRTQQEDSAVYLCASSISGALAGELFFGEGSRLTVL.